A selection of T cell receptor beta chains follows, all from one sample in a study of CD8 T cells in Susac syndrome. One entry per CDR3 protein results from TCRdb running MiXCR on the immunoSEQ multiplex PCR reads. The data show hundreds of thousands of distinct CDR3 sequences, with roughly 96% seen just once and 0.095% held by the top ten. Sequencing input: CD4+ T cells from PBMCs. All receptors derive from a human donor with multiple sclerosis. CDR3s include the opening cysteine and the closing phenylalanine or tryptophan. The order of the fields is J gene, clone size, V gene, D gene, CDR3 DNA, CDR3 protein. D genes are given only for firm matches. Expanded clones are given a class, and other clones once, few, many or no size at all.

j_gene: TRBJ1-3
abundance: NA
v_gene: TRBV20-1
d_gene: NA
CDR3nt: TGCAGTGCCATGGCAGGTGGAAACACCATATATTTT
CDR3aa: CSAMAGGNTIYF

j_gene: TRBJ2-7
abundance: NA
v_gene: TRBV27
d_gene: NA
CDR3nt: TGTGCCAGCAGTTTGCGCCTCGGGGGGCCCTACGAGCAGTACTTC
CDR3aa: CASSLRLGGPYEQYF

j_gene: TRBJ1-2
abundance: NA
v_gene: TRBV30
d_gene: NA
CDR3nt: TGTGCCTGGAGTGCCAATCTTCTGGGGCCGGGCAGTGGCTATGGCTACACCTTC
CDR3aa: CAWSANLLGPGSGYGYTF

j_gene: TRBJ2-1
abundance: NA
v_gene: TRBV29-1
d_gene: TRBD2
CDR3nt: TGCAGCGTTGTAGGGACTAGCGGGAGGGTAGTCTCCTACAATGAGCAGTTCTTC
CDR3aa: CSVVGTSGRVVSYNEQFF

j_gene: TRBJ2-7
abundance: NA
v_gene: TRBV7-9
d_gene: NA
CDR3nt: TGTGCCAGCAGCTTAGCCGGGCCGTCCTACGAGCAGTACTTC
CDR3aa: CASSLAGPSYEQYF

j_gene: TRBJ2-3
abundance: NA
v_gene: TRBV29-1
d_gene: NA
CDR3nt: TGCAGCGTTGCAAGGCTCTCAGATACGCAGTATTTT
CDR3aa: CSVARLSDTQYF

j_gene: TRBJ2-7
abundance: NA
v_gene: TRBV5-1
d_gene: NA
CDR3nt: TGCGCCAGCAGCTTCGAGTCCTTGCGCGAGCAGTACTTC
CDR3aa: CASSFESLREQYF

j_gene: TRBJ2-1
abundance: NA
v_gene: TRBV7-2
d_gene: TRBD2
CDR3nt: TGTGCCAGCAGTAGGGACTACTCCTACAATGAGCAGTTCTTC
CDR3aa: CASSRDYSYNEQFF

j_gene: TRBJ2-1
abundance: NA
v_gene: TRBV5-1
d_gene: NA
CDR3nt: TGCGCCAGCAGCTTCTCGACCTCCTCCTACAATGAGCAGTTCTTC
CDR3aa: CASSFSTSSYNEQFF

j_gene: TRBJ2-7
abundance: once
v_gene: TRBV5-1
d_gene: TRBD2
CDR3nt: TGCGCCAGCAGCAACAGACTAGCGGGTGCCTACGAGCAGTACTTC
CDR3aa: CASSNRLAGAYEQYF

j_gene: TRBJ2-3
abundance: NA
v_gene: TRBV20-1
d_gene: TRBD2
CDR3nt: TGCAGTGCTCAGCGGGAGATGGGAACAGATACGCAGTATTTT
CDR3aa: CSAQREMGTDTQYF

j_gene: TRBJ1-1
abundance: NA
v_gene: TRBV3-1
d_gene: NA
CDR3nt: TGTGCCAGCAGCCTCGACGGGGTCAACACTGAAGCTTTCTTT
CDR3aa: CASSLDGVNTEAFF

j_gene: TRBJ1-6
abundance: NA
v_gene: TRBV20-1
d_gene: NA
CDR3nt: TGCAGTGCTAGAGATATTGGGATTTCACCCCTCCACTTT
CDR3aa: CSARDIGISPLHF

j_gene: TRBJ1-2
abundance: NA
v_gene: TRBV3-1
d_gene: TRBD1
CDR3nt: TGTGCCAGCAGCACAACCGACAGGGGGAACGGCTACACCTTC
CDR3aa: CASSTTDRGNGYTF

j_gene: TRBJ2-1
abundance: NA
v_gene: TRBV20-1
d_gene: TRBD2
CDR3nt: TGCAGTGCACCGACTAGCGGGAGAAATGAGCAGTTCTTC
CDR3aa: CSAPTSGRNEQFF

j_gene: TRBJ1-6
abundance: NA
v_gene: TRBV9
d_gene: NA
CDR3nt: TGTGCCAGCAGCCCCCGCGGGGCCTATAATTCACCCCTCCACTTT
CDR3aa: CASSPRGAYNSPLHF

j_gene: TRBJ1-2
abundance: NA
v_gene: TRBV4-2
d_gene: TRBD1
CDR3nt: TGTGCCAGCAGCCATAGCCGGGACAGGAACTATGGCTACACCTTC
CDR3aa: CASSHSRDRNYGYTF

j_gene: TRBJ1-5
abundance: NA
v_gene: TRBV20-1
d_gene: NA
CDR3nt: TGCAGTGCCAGAGCGGCAGATCTTAGCAATCAGCCCCAGCATTTT
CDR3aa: CSARAADLSNQPQHF

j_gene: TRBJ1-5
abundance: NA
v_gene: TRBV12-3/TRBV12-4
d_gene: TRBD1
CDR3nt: TGTGCCAGCAGTTTACGGGACAGGTCTAGCAATCAGCCCCAGCATTTT
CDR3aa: CASSLRDRSSNQPQHF

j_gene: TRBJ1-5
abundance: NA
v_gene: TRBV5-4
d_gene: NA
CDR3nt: TGTGCCAGCAGCTTGTGGGGAAATAGCAATCAGCCCCAGCATTTT
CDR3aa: CASSLWGNSNQPQHF

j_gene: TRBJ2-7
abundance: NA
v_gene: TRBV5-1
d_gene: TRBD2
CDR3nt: TGCGCCAGCAGCTTGGATCTAGCGGGAGGTGAGCAGTACTTC
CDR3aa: CASSLDLAGGEQYF

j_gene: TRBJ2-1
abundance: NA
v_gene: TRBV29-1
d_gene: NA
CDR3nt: TGCAGCGTTGTGTGGGATACCTACAATGAGCAGTTCTTC
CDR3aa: CSVVWDTYNEQFF

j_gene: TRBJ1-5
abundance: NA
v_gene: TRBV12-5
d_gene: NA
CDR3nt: TGTGCTAGTGGTTTGGATTGGGATCAGCCCCAGCATTTT
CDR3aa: CASGLDWDQPQHF

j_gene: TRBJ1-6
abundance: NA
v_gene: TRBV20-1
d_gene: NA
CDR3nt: TGCAGTGCTAGACGCGGGGGAGATTCACCCCTCCACTTT
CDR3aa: CSARRGGDSPLHF

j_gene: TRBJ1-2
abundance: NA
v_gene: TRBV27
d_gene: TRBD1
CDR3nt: TGTGCCAGCAGTTCACAGGGGGCCGGCTATGGCTACACCTTC
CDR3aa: CASSSQGAGYGYTF

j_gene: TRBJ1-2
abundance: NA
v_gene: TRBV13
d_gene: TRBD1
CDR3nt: TGTGCCAGCAGCGCCTCGACAGGGAGTATGCGCTACACCTTC
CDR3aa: CASSASTGSMRYTF